The rows below give T cell receptor beta chains drawn from one sample of a study of blood T cell repertoires in COVID-19. The assay was immunoSEQ multiplex PCR, and TCRdb's table has in-frame clones only and misses some. The repertoire includes approximately 250,000 clones, about nine tenths of them detected once, and just under 9% sits in the top ten. Material: peripheral blood. The receptors originated from a man aged 40-50 years with active or convalescent COVID-19. Both conserved end residues are part of each CDR3. The order of the fields is D gene, clone size, V gene, J gene, CDR3 DNA, CDR3 protein. The D gene is left open where the match is weak. Not every row has a clone size; where given, it reads once, few, many or a size class.

>NA|NA|TRBV9|TRBJ1-1
TGTGCCAGCAGCGTAGACAGGGACACTGAAGCTTTCTTT
CASSVDRDTEAFF
>NA|few|TRBV5-6|TRBJ1-5
TGTGCCAGCAGCTTGTACGGGGGAACACGGCAGCCCCAGCATTTT
CASSLYGGTRQPQHF
>NA|NA|TRBV5-1|TRBJ2-2
TGCGCCAGCAGCTTGGTAGGTAGCGAGAACACCGGGGAGCTGTTTTTT
CASSLVGSENTGELFF
>NA|NA|TRBV2|TRBJ2-1
TGTGCCAGCAGTGAGTCGGGATACGGTGAGCAGTTCTTC
CASSESGYGEQFF
>TRBD2|NA|TRBV30|TRBJ2-2
TGTGCCTGGGAGCGGGGGGGCAACACCGGGGAGCTGTTTTTT
CAWERGGNTGELFF
>TRBD1|NA|TRBV27|TRBJ2-1
TGTGCCAGCAGTCCAAGGGTGGGACAGACAGCGTACAATGAGCAGTTCTTC
CASSPRVGQTAYNEQFF
>NA|NA|TRBV6-5|TRBJ1-1
TGTGCCAGCACCCCGGGGAGGAGCAAGGACACTGAAGCTTTCTTT
CASTPGRSKDTEAFF
>TRBD1|NA|TRBV28|TRBJ1-6
TGTGCCAGCAGTGATGGACAGGGCCGGTCACCCCTCCACTTT
CASSDGQGRSPLHF
>NA|NA|TRBV30|TRBJ2-1
TGTGCCTGGTCGCTAGCAGATAACAATGAGCAGTTCTTC
CAWSLADNNEQFF
>TRBD2|NA|TRBV27|TRBJ2-7
TGTGCCAGCAGTTTAATAGGGGTCAGCGGGGGTTCCTACGAGCAGTACTTC
CASSLIGVSGGSYEQYF
>NA|NA|TRBV29-1|TRBJ2-2
TGCAGCGCTAAACAGGGAGCAGCGAACACCGGGGAGCTGTTTTTT
CSAKQGAANTGELFF
>NA|NA|TRBV7-9|TRBJ1-1
TGTGCCAGCAGCCCATACGGGGAGGGGGTGGGCACTGAAGCTTTCTTT
CASSPYGEGVGTEAFF
>NA|NA|TRBV11-2|TRBJ2-2
TGTGCCAGCAGCTTAGAGAGAACCGGGGAGCTGTTTTTT
CASSLERTGELFF
>NA|NA|TRBV25-1|TRBJ1-1
TGTGCCAGCAGTGAATATATAGGGATGACAGGACATTACACTGAAGCTTTCTTT
CASSEYIGMTGHYTEAFF
>TRBD2|once|TRBV19|TRBJ2-1
TGTGCCAGTAGTACCTGGACTAGCGGGAATTGGGGGGGGCAGTTCTTC
CASSTWTSGNWGGQFF
>NA|NA|TRBV6-6|TRBJ1-2
TGTGCCAGCAGTTACGGAGGACAGAACTATGGCTACACCTTC
CASSYGGQNYGYTF
>NA|NA|TRBV5-6|TRBJ1-6
TGTGCCAGCAGCTTTCCGACAGACAATTCACCCCTCCACTTT
CASSFPTDNSPLHF
>NA|NA|TRBV11-2|TRBJ1-2
TGTGCCAGCAGCTTAGACGCGACAAATGGCTACACCTTC
CASSLDATNGYTF
>NA|NA|TRBV18|TRBJ1-6
TGTGCCAGCTCACCGGTCCCACAGGGCTCTCTGGGTTCACCCCTCCACTTT
CASSPVPQGSLGSPLHF
>TRBD1|NA|TRBV4-1|TRBJ2-1
TGCGCCAGCAGCCCGGGGACAGTTGAGGTGCAGTTCTTC
CASSPGTVEVQFF
>TRBD2|NA|TRBV19|TRBJ2-4
TGTGCCAGTACCCTAGTAGCGGGAGCCGCCAAAAACATTCAGTACTTC
CASTLVAGAAKNIQYF
>NA|NA|TRBV7-9|TRBJ1-4
TGTGCCAGCAGCTTTACGGGTGAAAAACTGTTTTTT
CASSFTGEKLFF
>TRBD2|NA|TRBV27|TRBJ2-3
TGTGCCAGCGGACCTTTGGGGACTAGCAAAACCAGGGATACGCAGTATTTT
CASGPLGTSKTRDTQYF
>NA|NA|TRBV12-3/TRBV12-4|TRBJ1-5
TGTGCCAGCAGGCAGACAGACGATCAGCCCCAGCATTTT
CASRQTDDQPQHF
>NA|NA|TRBV2|TRBJ1-2
TGTGCCAGCAGTGTAACTTGGGGGGATGGCTACACCTTC
CASSVTWGDGYTF
>TRBD2|NA|TRBV19|TRBJ2-3
TGTGCCAGTAGTATCGGTAGCGGGGGGGCTACAGATACGCAGTATTTT
CASSIGSGGATDTQYF
>NA|NA|TRBV27|TRBJ1-3
TGTGCCAGCTCGCCCCTCGCGGCGGGGTTTAAGGGCTCTGGAAACACCATATATTTT
CASSPLAAGFKGSGNTIYF
>TRBD2|NA|TRBV7-6|TRBJ2-1
TGTGCCAGCAGCTTAGCGGGAGGGGTAGGAGACAATGAGCAGTTCTTC
CASSLAGGVGDNEQFF
>TRBD1|once|TRBV10-1|TRBJ1-1
TGCGCCAGCAGTGAGTCACAGGGGGCGGAAGCTTTCTTT
CASSESQGAEAFF
>TRBD1|NA|TRBV24-1|TRBJ1-1
TGTGCCACCAGTCAGACAGGGAAAGACCCTGAAGCTTTCTTT
CATSQTGKDPEAFF
>TRBD1|NA|TRBV10-1|TRBJ2-3
TGCGCCAGCAGTGAAAGAAGGACAGGGAGCACAGATACGCAGTATTTT
CASSERRTGSTDTQYF
>NA|NA|TRBV10-1|TRBJ1-1
TGCGCCAGCAGTGAGTCGTCGGTCCTCACTGAAGCTTTCTTT
CASSESSVLTEAFF
>TRBD1|once|TRBV18|TRBJ2-1
TGTGCCAGCTCACCATCGGGACAGGGGATGGATGAGCAGTTCTTC
CASSPSGQGMDEQFF
>NA|NA|TRBV4-1|TRBJ1-2
TGCGCCAGCAGCCAAGTCGGGGATGGCCGTTTATATGGCTACACCTTC
CASSQVGDGRLYGYTF
>NA|NA|TRBV18|TRBJ2-5
TGTGCCAGCTCACCGGGGGGAGAGACCCAGTACTTC
CASSPGGETQYF
>NA|NA|TRBV19|TRBJ1-5
TGTGCCAGTAGTATTGGGGGGTCTCAGCCCCAGCATTTT
CASSIGGSQPQHF
>NA|NA|TRBV10-1|TRBJ1-2
TGCGCCAGCAGTGAGTCCCGGGGGGGTGCTGGCTACACCTTC
CASSESRGGAGYTF
>TRBD1|NA|TRBV11-2|TRBJ1-1
TGTGCCAGCAGCCCGACAGGGGTGGGCACTGAAGCTTTCTTT
CASSPTGVGTEAFF
>NA|few|TRBV5-8|TRBJ2-7
TGTGCCAGCAGCTTCCCCGGCTACGAGCAGTACTTC
CASSFPGYEQYF
>TRBD1|NA|TRBV2|TRBJ2-1
TGTGCCACAAGACAGGGGGGAAATAATGAGCAGTTCTTC
CATRQGGNNEQFF
>NA|NA|TRBV7-9|TRBJ2-5
TGTGCCAGCAGCCGACAGGAGGAACAAGAGACCCAGTACTTC
CASSRQEEQETQYF
>TRBD1|NA|TRBV9|TRBJ1-3
TGTGCCAGCAGCGTAGGTGGGCAGGGGGCCAACACCATATATTTT
CASSVGGQGANTIYF
>TRBD1|NA|TRBV5-4|TRBJ1-2
TGTGCCAGCAGCTCATACCGGGACAGGGTACCCGGCTACACCTTC
CASSSYRDRVPGYTF